This T cell receptor beta chain was sequenced during a study of OX40 agonist ivuxolimab in advanced cancers. As for the study in general: Past anti-PD-1, anti-PD-L1 or anti-CTLA-4 therapy was accepted, and 40% to 50% had received some.

Broader study findings: Both blood CD4+ and CD8+ T cells showed clonal growth by week 6 at 0.1 to 3.0 mg/kg. The study found among the lowest clonal expansion in partial responders at 0.1-3.0 mg/kg.

CDR3 length: 14 residues. V lost 6 bases and J lost 7, with 16 bases in between. In germline, CDR1 is MDHEN, CDR2 SYDVKM. TCRdb keeps only in-frame clones here, not all; method: immunoSEQ multiplex PCR. This repertoire shows some 150,000 clones, 90% found once; its top ten account for less than 1.1%. Of note for this clone: What it recognizes is unknown.

The sequence was obtained from an adult with an advanced solid tumor such as melanoma, head and neck, liver or kidney cancer. Sequencing used CD4+ or CD8+ T cells sorted from blood, obtained in a trial of the OX40 agonist ivuxolimab. V is TRBV28 and J is TRBJ1-5; D is unclear. The CDR3 DNA reads as TGTGCCAGCAGATCCCCGCCCGTGGGCCAGCCCCAGCATTTT. Residues: CASRSPPVGQPQHF.